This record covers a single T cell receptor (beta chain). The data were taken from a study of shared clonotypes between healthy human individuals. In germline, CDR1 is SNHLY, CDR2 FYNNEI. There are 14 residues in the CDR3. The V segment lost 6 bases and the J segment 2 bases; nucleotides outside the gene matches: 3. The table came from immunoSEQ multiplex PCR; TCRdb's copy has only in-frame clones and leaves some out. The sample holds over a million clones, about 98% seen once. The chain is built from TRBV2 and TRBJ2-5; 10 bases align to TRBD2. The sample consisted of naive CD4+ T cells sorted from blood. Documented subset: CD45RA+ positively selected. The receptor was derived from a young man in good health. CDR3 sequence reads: CASSWTSGQETQYF. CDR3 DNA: TGTGCCAGCAGCTGGACTAGCGGACAAGAGACCCAGTACTTC.